These 23 T cell receptor beta chains originate from one sample sequenced in a study of blood T cells in healthy people across ages (dated by TCRdb to the mid-2010s). The library was built by means of 5' RACE. Sequenced on an Illumina HiSeq 2500. The second PCR ran for about 6 to 12 cycles and used a J-beta primer mix along with a sample-barcoded 5' primer. The public reads were reprocessed in TCRdb via fastp at Q25 and MiXCR, keeping in-frame beta chains. All rows with the same CDR3 protein become a single entry with the most common DNA and genes. The sample yields 800,000 to 1,000,000 distinct CDR3 sequences; around 48% were counted once. The leading ten clones occupy about an eighth of the sample. The sequenced sample consisted of blood. The receptor set was obtained from a man younger than 40 in good health.

This clonotype was counted between two and nine times. This sequence joins TRBV4-2 and TRBJ1-4; 7 bases align to TRBD1. CDR3 length: 17 residues. The germline CDR1 and CDR2 sequences are LGHNA and YNFKEQ. Losses at the gene ends were 4 bases for V and 4 bases for J; bases not matched to a gene: 12. The CDR3 coding sequence is TGTGCCAGCAGCCCCACGGGAGGGGGCGCGAATAATGAAAAACTGTTTTTT. Amino acids: CASSPTGGGANNEKLFF.

This clonotype was seen a few times. This chain joins TRBV20-1 and TRBJ2-7; tentative D call: TRBD2 (6 bases). The V gene's germline CDR1 is DFQATT and CDR2 SNEGSKA (reference sequence). This CDR3 has 13 amino acids. Trimming removed 5 bases at V and 3 bases at J, with 14 bases between. This CDR3 is CSAGIRDFYEQYF. The CDR3 coding sequence is TGCAGTGCTGGGATCAGGGACTTCTACGAGCAGTACTTC.

This clonotype occurred a few times. Given a much more abundant clone one base away, this may be a read error. The chain combines TRBV9 with TRBJ2-1, with a possible D match to TRBD2 (6 bases). CDR3 size: 15 residues. Germline CDR1 and CDR2: SGDLS and YYNGEE. V was cut by 1 base and J by 0 bases, with 8 bases left in between. The CDR3 DNA reads TGTGCCAGCAGCGTACGGGGGAGCTCCTACAATGAGCAGTTCTTC. It translates to CASSVRGSSYNEQFF.

This clonotype was detected many times. The chain uses TRBV28 and TRBJ2-1; 8 bases align to TRBD2. CDR1 is MDHEN, CDR2 SYDVKM, per germline. V lost 5 bases and J lost 0; bases outside the gene matches: 6. The CDR3 is 16 amino acids. The CDR3: CASSAGGSSSYNEQFF. DNA for the CDR3: TGTGCCAGCAGTGCGGGGGGTTCGAGCTCCTACAATGAGCAGTTCTTC.

The genes are TRBV6-5 and TRBJ1-2; TRBD1 might be the D (6 bases). CDR1 and CDR2 (germline): MNHEY, SVGAGI. The CDR3 runs to 14 residues. V gave up 2 bases and J gave up 6 bases, with 13 bases separating them. This CDR3 is CASSYRLGADGYTF. CDR3 coding DNA: TGTGCCAGCAGTTACCGTTTGGGGGCCGATGGCTACACCTTC.

The genes are TRBV20-1 and TRBJ2-5; 11 nucleotides align to TRBD1. This CDR3 is built from 13 residues. Per the germline V gene, CDR1 is DFQATT and CDR2 is SNEGSKA (reference sequence). V shed 3 bases, J shed 11 bases, and the junction held 8 bases outside the gene matches. The chain's CDR3 is CSARGQGVDEQYF. CDR3 in DNA: TGCAGTGCTAGGGGACAGGGGGTAGATGAGCAGTACTTC.

This rearrangement joins TRBV28 to TRBJ2-1; D remains unclear. V was clipped by 5 bases and J by 3 bases, with 8 bases between them. The CDR3 totals 13 residues. Per germline, CDR1 MDHEN and CDR2 SYDVKM. The CDR3 DNA reads TGTGCCAGCAGTGAACCGTACTACAATGAGCAGTTCTTC. Translation gives CASSEPYYNEQFF.

Regarding this clonotype: Mismatch with germline at one junction end may stem from a read error. The chain links TRBV7-2 to TRBJ1-6; D not certain. Germline V gives CDR1 SGHTA, CDR2 FQGNSA. This CDR3 contains 14 residues. The CDR3 DNA follows: TGTGCCAGCAGCAGGACCCGGGTAAATTCGCCCCTCCACTTT. Its translation is CASSRTRVNSPLHF.

The J gene is TRBJ2-7, the V gene TRBV6-6, with 7 bases aligning to TRBD2. Per the germline V gene, CDR1 is MNHNY and CDR2 is SVGAGI (reference sequence). J was trimmed by 2 bases and V by 5 bases; bases with no gene match: 6. The CDR3 extends over 14 amino acids. This CDR3 is CASSGGGFTYEQYF. The CDR3 nucleotides read TGTGCCAGCAGTGGGGGGGGATTTACCTACGAGCAGTACTTC.

This clonotype was detected a few times. The CDR3 region has the DNA TGTGCCAGCAGCATGGGACTACCTAGCTCCTACAATGAGCAGTTCTTC. Translation gives CASSMGLPSSYNEQFF. The rearrangement links TRBV4-2 to TRBJ2-1, with TRBD2 matching over 7 bases. The CDR3 is 16 amino acids. Germline values: CDR1 LGHNA, CDR2 YNFKEQ. Germline trimming cut 5 bases from V and 0 bases from J; bases unmatched to any gene: 7.

Concerning this clonotype itself: Possible read error: a much larger clone is one base away. This chain joins TRBV4-3 and TRBJ2-7; 10 positions match TRBD1. This CDR3 region has 15 residues. V lost 7 bases to trimming and J lost 1 base; unmatched junction nucleotides: 7. The germline V gene encodes CDR1 LGHNA and CDR2 YSLEER. For the CDR3, the DNA is TGCGCCAGCAACCCGGGGACAGGGGCGTCCTACGAGCAGTACTTC. Its protein is CASNPGTGASYEQYF.

This rearrangement joins TRBV7-9 to TRBJ1-2, with a possible D match to TRBD1 (6 bases). V was shortened by 7 bases and J by 7 bases, with 16 bases between the two germline ends. The CDR3 extends over 13 amino acids. In germline, CDR1 is SEHNR, CDR2 FQNEAQ (reference sequence). The CDR3 reads CASTLDRKFGYTF. Written as DNA, the CDR3 is TGTGCCAGCACCCTAGACAGGAAGTTTGGCTACACCTTC.

This clonotype was counted a few times. The CDR3 here is CASSHLQSTYEQYF. Written as DNA, the CDR3 is TGTGCCAGCAGCCATCTACAGTCAACCTACGAGCAGTACTTC. This sequence joins TRBV3-1 and TRBJ2-7; D remains ambiguous. V lost 3 bases, J lost 2 bases, and 11 bases lay in between. The CDR3 runs 14 residues. Germline CDR1 LGHDT, CDR2 YNNKEL (reference sequence).

This clonotype was counted only a few times. V is TRBV27 and J is TRBJ1-5; the D is unclear. The CDR3 has 14 residues. Germline lookup yields CDR1 MNHEY and CDR2 SMNVEV (reference sequence). Trimming took 0 bases from V and 6 from J, leaving 9 bases between them. The DNA for the CDR3 is TGTGCCAGCAGTTTATCGGCTACCGGTCAGCCCCAGCATTTT. Translated: CASSLSATGQPQHF.

This clonotype has just a few counts. The chain recombines TRBV7-2 with TRBJ1-2, with D tentatively TRBD1 (5 bases). The CDR3 length is 13 residues. Deletions cut 5 bases from V and 4 bases from J, with 11 bases between. Germline lookup yields CDR1 SGHTA and CDR2 FQGNSA. The CDR3 here is CASSRPGGYGYTF. The CDR3 nucleotides read TGTGCCAGCAGCCGCCCGGGGGGCTATGGCTACACCTTC.

The rearrangement links TRBV12-3 or TRBV12-4 to TRBJ1-4; tentative D call: TRBD1 (6 bases). V was shortened by 4 bases and J by 8 bases, with 17 bases between the two germline ends. The CDR3 spans 15 residues. CDR3 region: CASSSTQGWDEKLFF. In DNA, the CDR3 is TGTGCCAGCAGTTCCACCCAGGGGTGGGACGAAAAACTGTTTTTT.

The V and J genes are TRBV2 and TRBJ2-7; no reliable D call. V gave up 7 bases and J gave up 3 bases, with 13 bases separating them. CDR1 is SNHLY and CDR2 is FYNNEI in the germline V gene. The CDR3 sequence is 13 residues long. The CDR3 spells CASTILSFYEQYF. CDR3 bases: TGTGCCAGCACAATACTCAGTTTCTACGAGCAGTACTTC. Drawing the rest from reference TRBV2 and TRBJ2-7, the complete variable domain is EPEVTQTPSHQVTQMGQEVILRCVPISNHLYFYWYRQILGQKVEFLVSFYNNEISEKSEIFDDQFSVERPDGSNFTLKIRSTKLEDSAMYFCASTILSFYEQYFGPGTRLTVT.

Points on this clonotype: The junction and the germline gene differ at one end; a read error may be behind it. The chain joins TRBV4-2 to TRBJ2-7; 10 bases agree with TRBD1. Germline V CDR1 and CDR2: LGHNA, YNFKEQ. The CDR3 has 16 residues. The CDR3 loop reads CVSSQERQGATYEQYF. For the CDR3, the DNA is TGTGTCAGCAGCCAAGAAAGACAGGGGGCGACCTACGAGCAGTACTTC.

The gene calls are TRBV4-2 and TRBJ2-3; no clear D. The V end lost 0 bases, the J end lost 0 bases, and 7 bases lay between the germline ends. Germline values: CDR1 LGHNA, CDR2 YNFKEQ. There are 15 residues in the CDR3. CDR3 sequence (DNA): TGTGCCAGCAGCCAAGAATGGATCAGCACAGATACGCAGTATTTT. This codes for CASSQEWISTDTQYF.

The rearrangement joins TRBV5-6 to TRBJ1-6; D perhaps matches TRBD1 (5 bases). Germline CDR1 SGHDT, CDR2 YYEEEE. The CDR3 has 15 amino acids. The V gene lost 4 bases and the J gene lost 5 bases, with 13 bases spanning the gap. The CDR3 region is CASSLRGGNNSPLHF. The CDR3 coding sequence is TGTGCCAGCAGCCTGCGGGGGGGGAATAATTCACCCCTCCACTTT.

This clonotype was seen a few times. The chain links TRBV7-2 to TRBJ2-7; D perhaps matches TRBD2 (6 bases). V lost 4 bases and J lost 3, with 10 bases in between. Germline-derived CDR1 and CDR2 are SGHTA and FQGNSA. This CDR3 is 13 amino acids long. The DNA of the CDR3 is TGTGCCAGCAGCTCCCGGCGGGGCTACGAGCAGTACTTC. The encoded protein is CASSSRRGYEQYF.

This clonotype was recorded many times. The chain employs TRBV20-1 and TRBJ2-7; 7 positions match TRBD1. This CDR3 comprises 14 residues. Germline CDR1 and CDR2: DFQATT and SNEGSKA (reference sequence). With 2 bases clipped from V and 3 bases from J, the junction kept 7 bases outside the gene matches. Here the CDR3 DNA reads TGCAGTGCTAGACCGGGACAGTCCTTCTACGAGCAGTACTTC. It encodes CSARPGQSFYEQYF.

The chain employs TRBV18 and TRBJ2-7; 8 bases are a match to TRBD2. The germline gives CDR1 KGHSH, CDR2 LQKENI. The V and J ends lost 5 bases and 3 bases, in that order; junction bases with no gene match: 15. The CDR3 sequence is 17 residues long. CDR3 in DNA: TGTGCCAGCTCAACGATTTCCGGGACTAGTGAAAACTACGAGCAGTACTTC. Residues: CASSTISGTSENYEQYF.